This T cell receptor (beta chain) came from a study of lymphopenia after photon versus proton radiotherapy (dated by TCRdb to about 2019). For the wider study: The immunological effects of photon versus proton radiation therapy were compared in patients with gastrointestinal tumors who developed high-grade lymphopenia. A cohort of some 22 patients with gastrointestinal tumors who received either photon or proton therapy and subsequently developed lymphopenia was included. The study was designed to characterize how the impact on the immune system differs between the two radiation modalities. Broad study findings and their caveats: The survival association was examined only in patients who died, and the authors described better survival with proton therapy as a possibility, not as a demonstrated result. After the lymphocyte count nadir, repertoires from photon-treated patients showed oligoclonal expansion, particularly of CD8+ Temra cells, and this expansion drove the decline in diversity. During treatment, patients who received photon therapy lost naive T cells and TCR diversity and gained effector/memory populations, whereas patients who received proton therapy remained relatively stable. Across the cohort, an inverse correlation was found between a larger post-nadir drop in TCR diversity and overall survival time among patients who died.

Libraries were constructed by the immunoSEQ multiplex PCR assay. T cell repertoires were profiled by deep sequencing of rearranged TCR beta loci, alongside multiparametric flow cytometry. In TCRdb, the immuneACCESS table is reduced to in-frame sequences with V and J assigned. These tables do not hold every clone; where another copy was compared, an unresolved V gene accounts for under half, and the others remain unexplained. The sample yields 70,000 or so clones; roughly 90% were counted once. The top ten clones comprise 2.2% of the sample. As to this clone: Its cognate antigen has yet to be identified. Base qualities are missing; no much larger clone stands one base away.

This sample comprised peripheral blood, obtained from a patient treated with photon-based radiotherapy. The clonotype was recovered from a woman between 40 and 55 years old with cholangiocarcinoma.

In nucleotide form, the sequence is TGCGCCAGCAGCTTGGCGTCGTTCGACACCGGGGAGCTGTTTTTT. Translated, it reads CASSLASFDTGELFF. The chain is assembled from TRBV5-1 and TRBJ2-2; the D gene cannot be resolved reliably. The trim is 0 bases for V and 3 bases for J, with a gap of 9 bases between the germline ends. CDR1 and CDR2 are read off the germline V gene as SGHRS and YFSETQ. From the cysteine through the phenylalanine, the CDR3 covers 15 amino acids. Just CDR3 DNA is preserved here, 45 bases in frame from base 1.